The 3 T cell receptor beta chains below come from one sample, sequenced in a study of blood T cell repertoires in COVID-19. The protocol was immunoSEQ multiplex PCR, while the TCRdb copy is restricted to in-frame clones and leaves out a portion. The sample lists a few hundred thousand clones; roughly 90% were seen once. Sequencing input: PBMCs or T cells enriched from blood (not recorded which). The receptors stem from a woman aged 25-40 years who had recovered from COVID-19.

With respect to this clone: The identical CDR3 is also encoded by other nucleotide sequences in the sample. The chain joins TRBV4-1 to TRBJ1-6; 9 nucleotides align to TRBD1. The V segment lost 4 bases and the J segment 7 bases; nucleotides outside the gene matches: 2. This CDR3 is built from 14 residues. Germline CDR1 MGHRA, CDR2 YSYEKL. CDR3 DNA sequence: TGCGCCAGCAGCCGCGACAGGGGGAATTCACCCCTCCACTTT. Translating gives CASSRDRGNSPLHF.

J is TRBJ2-2 and V is TRBV9; D is perhaps TRBD2 (6 bases). Germline V gene sequence: CDR1 SGDLS, CDR2 YYNGEE. The CDR3 covers 15 residues. With 3 bases removed from V and 6 bases from J, the gap between germline ends came to 15 bases. CDR3 protein: CASSGSGSAAGELFF. The CDR3 nucleotides are TGTGCCAGCAGCGGTAGCGGATCCGCGGCCGGGGAGCTGTTTTTT. Looking up the rest from reference TRBV9 and TRBJ2-2 gives the full variable domain: DSGVTQTPKHLITATGQRVTLRCSPRSGDLSVYWYQQSLDQGLQFLIQYYNGEERAKGNILERFSAQQFPDLHSELNLSSLELGDSALYFCASSGSGSAAGELFFGEGSRLTVL.

The chain combines TRBV28 with TRBJ2-5; D may be TRBD2 (5 bases). V lost 5 bases to trimming and J lost 2 bases, with 21 bases between them. Germline values: CDR1 MDHEN, CDR2 SYDVKM. This CDR3 spans 17 amino acids. The CDR3 here is CASSGLSPASWQETQYF. CDR3 DNA sequence: TGTGCCAGCAGTGGCCTGTCCCCGGCTAGCTGGCAAGAGACCCAGTACTTC.